The 18 T cell receptor delta chains below were found in one sample sequenced in a study of gamma-delta chains in newborns, infants, children. TCRdb called clones from the reads again using CATT. This sample has 7,200 or so delta-chain clones, with around 2.2% found just once. Sequenced material: blood. The receptors originated from a child who was a newborn, infant or young child, either healthy, febrile or measles-vaccinated (not recorded which).

The table lists this clone with a few counts. The protein in TCRdb stems from a much larger clone and differs at residue 13 from this DNA's translation, likely a read error; here the protein is translated from the DNA. The chain has TRDV3 and TRDJ1, with 8 bases lining up with TRDD3. The germline V gene encodes CDR1 TVYSNPD and CDR2 GDNSRS (reference sequence). CDR3 length equals 15 residues. The CDR3 spells CALGPRWGYTDKPIF. The CDR3 DNA reads TGTGCCTTAGGGCCTCGATGGGGATACACCGATAAACCCATCTTT.

Concerning this clone itself: The protein recorded in TCRdb matches a much larger clone and deviates from this DNA's translation at residue 3, suggesting a read error; the protein here is obtained by translating the DNA. The CDR3 protein is CARDSVLGDTSSWDTRQMFF. As DNA, the CDR3 is TGTGCCCGTGACTCGGTACTGGGGGATACGAGCTCCTGGGACACCCGACAGATGTTTTTC. V gene TRDV2 combines with J gene TRDJ3; 13 nucleotides line up with TRDD3. The CDR3 is 20 residues long. In germline, CDR1 is GEAIGNYY, CDR2 EKD.

As to this clone: The protein given by TCRdb reflects a much larger clone and differs at residue 12 from this DNA's translation, likely from a read error; the protein shown is the DNA's translation. The chain recombines TRDV2 with TRDJ2; 13 bases agree with TRDD3. The CDR3 length is 18 residues. Trimming took 3 bases from V and 4 from J; bases not matched to a gene: 10. CDR1 GEAIGNYY and CDR2 EKD come from the germline V gene. CDR3 region: CACDPLLGDTLTTAQLFF. DNA of the CDR3: TGTGCCTGTGACCCCTTACTGGGGGATACGCTAACGACAGCACAACTCTTCTTT.

This clone came up many times. It may be a read error: a sequence one base away is much more abundant. This CDR3 is also generated by other DNA sequences in the sample. The chain links TRDV2 to TRDJ3, with 11 bases lining up with TRDD3. There are 18 residues in the CDR3. Germline CDR1 and CDR2: GEAIGNYY and EKD. In nucleotides, the CDR3 is TGTGCCTGTGACATACTGGGGGATAGCTCCTGGGACACCCGCCAGATGTTTTTC. It is translated as CACDILGDSSWDTRQMFF.

Concerning this clone: A much larger clone is a single base away; this may be a read error. This rearrangement joins TRAV29/DV5 to TRDJ1; 8 nucleotides line up with TRDD2. Per germline, CDR1 NSMFDY and CDR2 ISSIKDK. The CDR3 contains 19 residues. V gave up 0 bases and J gave up 8 bases; unmatched junction bases: 24. The CDR3 coding sequence is TGTGCAGCAAGCGCTTCCTACCCCCGGGGGTTAGGCAACCTCCAGAAACTCATCTTT. Translated, it gives CAASASYPRGLGNLQKLIF. The complete variable domain, with remaining parts taken from reference TRAV29/DV5 and TRDJ1, reads DQQVKQNSPSLSVQEGRISILNCDYTNSMFDYFLWYKKYPAEGPTFLISISSIKDKNEDGRFTVFLNKSAKHLSLHIVPSQPGDSAVYFCAASASYPRGLGNLQKLIFGKGTRVTVEP.

This clone came up a few times. The protein recorded in TCRdb matches a much larger clone and deviates from this DNA's translation at residue 3, suggesting a read error; the protein here is obtained by translating the DNA. The chain couples TRDV2 to TRDJ1, with 7 bases aligning to TRDD3. This CDR3 contains 16 residues. CDR1 is GEAIGNYY, CDR2 EKD, per germline. CDR3 protein: CAYDIAGGPYTDKLIF. The CDR3 DNA is TGTGCCTATGACATCGCTGGGGGTCCCTACACCGATAAACTCATCTTT.

A remark on this clone: A far larger clone is only one base removed, so a read error is likely. V and J are TRDV2 and TRDJ3; 12 bases are shared with TRDD3. CDR1 and CDR2 from the germline V gene are GEAIGNYY and EKD. The CDR3 runs 20 residues. J was trimmed by 0 bases and V by 3 bases; bases with no gene match: 8. The CDR3 sequence is CACDSTGGYTSSWDTRQMFF. DNA for the CDR3: TGTGCCTGTGACTCTACTGGGGGATACACCAGCTCCTGGGACACCCGACAGATGTTTTTC.

This clone was counted between two and nine times. A read error may explain this, as a much larger clone is one base away. Other DNA sequences in this sample translate to the same CDR3. The chain is built from TRDV2 and TRDJ1; 12 bases are a match to TRDD3. Germline CDR1 and CDR2: GEAIGNYY and EKD. V gave up 1 base and J gave up 8 bases; unmatched junction bases: 7. This CDR3 has 15 residues. The DNA for the CDR3 is TGTGCCTGTGACACTCGGTACTGGGGGATACAGAAACTCATCTTT. The encoded protein is CACDTRYWGIQKLIF.

Comment on this clone: A clone one base away is much larger, so this may be a read error. Other DNA sequences in this specimen translate into the identical CDR3. The chain links TRDV2 to TRDJ3, with 9 nucleotides matching TRDD3. This CDR3 comprises 22 residues. Looked up from germline, CDR1 is GEAIGNYY and CDR2 is EKD. J lost 0 bases, V lost 1 base, and 15 bases had no gene match. As DNA, the CDR3 is TGTGCCTGTGACACAAGGAGTACTCTGGGGGATGCGAGCTCCTGGGACACCCGACAGATGTTTTTC. Encoded protein: CACDTRSTLGDASSWDTRQMFF.

This clone was recorded a few times. A read error is likely here: a far larger clone is one base away. The sample contains more than one DNA sequence encoding this CDR3. The rearrangement links TRDV2 to TRDJ3, with 7 bases lining up with TRDD3. This CDR3 has 18 residues. CDR1 and CDR2 (germline): GEAIGNYY, EKD. The V segment lost 1 base and the J segment 1 base; nucleotides outside the gene matches: 6. The CDR3 nucleotides read TGTGCCTGTGACACTGGGGGACCTAGTTCCTGGGACACCCGACAGATGTTTTTC. It yields the protein CACDTGGPSSWDTRQMFF.

This clone is judged medium-sized. This sample includes further DNA sequences coding for the same CDR3. The rearrangement joins TRDV1 to TRDJ1; weak D call: TRDD2 (5 bases). Germline V gene lookup returns CDR1 TSWWSYY and CDR2 QGS. The CDR3 has 20 amino acids. V lost 4 bases and J 0 bases, leaving 27 bases between the germline ends. The CDR3, as DNA: TGTGCTCTTGGGGTTGGAGGCTACTCGGCGGATCCTATGTACACCGATAAACTCATCTTT. Amino acids: CALGVGGYSADPMYTDKLIF.

This clone has a handful of counts. This likely reflects a read error, since a far larger clone is one base away. The sample contains more than one DNA sequence encoding this CDR3. The chain has TRDV2 and TRDJ1; 7 bases line up with TRDD3. The CDR3 spans 16 residues. Trimming at V came to 7 bases and at J to 0 bases, leaving 13 bases not matched to a gene. Germline lookup yields CDR1 GEAIGNYY and CDR2 EKD. Here the CDR3 reads CACRWLGGEYTDKLIF. The DNA of the CDR3 is TGTGCCTGCAGGTGGCTGGGGGGCGAGTACACCGATAAACTCATCTTT.

There are a few counts of this clone. TCRdb has a much larger clone's protein, which differs at residue 6 from the translation of this DNA, likely because of a read error; what is shown is the protein translated from the DNA. The V and J genes are TRDV2 and TRDJ3, with 7 bases fitting TRDD3. After removal of 6 bases from V and 2 bases from J, the junction contained 6 bases not matched to a gene. The CDR3 has 16 residues. CDR1 is GEAIGNYY, CDR2 EKD, per germline. The CDR3 DNA follows: TGTGCCTGTACTGGGGTATACCCCTGGGACACCCGACAGATGTTTTTC. Its protein is CACTGVYPWDTRQMFF.

This clone was seen a handful of times. A much larger clone differs by one base, so this may be a read error. The identical CDR3 is also encoded by other nucleotide sequences in the sample. The chain links TRDV1 to TRDJ1; 11 nucleotides line up with TRDD3. The J segment lost 0 bases and the V segment lost 3 bases, leaving 15 bases of the junction unmatched. This CDR3 is built from 20 residues. Looked up from germline, CDR1 is TSWWSYY and CDR2 is QGS. The CDR3 nucleotides read TGTGCTCTTGGGGACCGCGATTCGCCCACACTGGGGGATAACACCGATAAACTCATCTTT. Translating gives CALGDRDSPTLGDNTDKLIF.

The rearrangement uses TRDV2 and TRDJ3, with 13 bases lining up with TRDD3. Germline-derived CDR1 and CDR2 are GEAIGNYY and EKD. CDR3 length equals 19 residues. V was clipped by 3 bases and J by 2 bases; unmatched bases: 6. The CDR3: CACDVLGDTITWDTRQMFF. As DNA, the CDR3 is TGTGCCTGTGACGTACTGGGGGATACGATTACCTGGGACACCCGACAGATGTTTTTC.

A word on this clone: The TCRdb protein comes from a much larger clone and disagrees with this DNA's translation at residue 5, likely due to a read error; the protein given here is derived from the DNA. The CDR3 DNA is TGTGCCTGTGACGCCGGAGGACTGGGGGCTAGCTCCTGGGACACCCGACAGATGTTTTTC. Translated: CACDAGGLGASSWDTRQMFF. The J gene is TRDJ3, the V gene TRDV2, with TRDD3 matching 8 bases. The CDR3 contains 20 residues. CDR1 is GEAIGNYY and CDR2 is EKD in the germline V gene. The V gene end was trimmed by 3 bases and the J gene end by 0 bases; junction bases not matched to a gene: 12.

This clone counts as medium-sized. This same CDR3 is encoded by further DNA sequences in the sample. The CDR3 protein is CACDPVGGEDALTAQLFF. The CDR3 nucleotides read TGTGCCTGTGACCCCGTGGGGGGGGAAGACGCTTTGACAGCACAACTCTTCTTT. This chain connects TRDV2 to TRDJ2, with a weak D call TRDD3 (6 bases). V was clipped by 3 bases and J by 0 bases, with 19 bases between them. Germline V gives CDR1 GEAIGNYY, CDR2 EKD. The CDR3 has 18 amino acids.

With regard to this clone: This DNA translates differently at residue 4 from the TCRdb protein, which is that of a much larger clone; a read error is likely, and the protein shown is the DNA's own translation. CDR3 sequence reads: CACGILGDGPAQLFF. CDR3 nucleotide sequence: TGTGCCTGTGGCATACTGGGGGATGGGCCAGCACAACTCTTCTTT. This chain uses TRDV2 with TRDJ2; 10 bases line up with TRDD3. V lost 5 bases, J lost 6 bases, and 8 bases stayed unmatched. The germline CDR1 and CDR2 sequences are GEAIGNYY and EKD. This CDR3 is 15 amino acids long.